This section outlines one TCR beta chain sequence together with its context. Its antigen is currently unknown. This sample is part of a study of CD8+CD57+ T cells in acquired aplastic anemia. Across the whole study: The mean DNA yield obtained from sorted CD4+ and CD8+ cells came to approximately 3.2 ug.

General study results and limits: Comparison of patients with controls identified around 30 shared CD8+ CDR3 sequences. With respect to CD8+ Simpson's diversity, patients and controls did not differ significantly.

For CDR3 and TCR beta VDJ profiling, genomic DNA was the template used. TCRdb called the reads again in MiXCR, with one record for every CDR3 protein. The sample contains under 250,000 distinct CDR3 sequences, 55% to 65% of which appear only once. V trimming: 2 bases; J trimming: 7 bases; junction bases outside the gene matches: 10. There are 17 residues in the CDR3. Germline CDR1 and CDR2: KGHDR and SFDVKD. Those patients picked for sequencing had displayed CD8+CD57+ cell expansion on flow cytometry. Each of the patients presented with severe acquired aplastic anemia. The sequence was obtained from a human donor with aplastic anemia. Sequenced input: sorted CD4+, CD8+, or CD8+CD57+ T cells (not recorded which) from PBMCs. The chain is built from TRBV24-1 and TRBJ2-1; the match to TRBD2 covers 10 bases. For the CDR3, the DNA is TGTGCCACCAGTGATTCTGCAGGGAGCGGGGGGGCGAATGAGCAGTTCTTC. It specifies CATSDSAGSGGANEQFF.